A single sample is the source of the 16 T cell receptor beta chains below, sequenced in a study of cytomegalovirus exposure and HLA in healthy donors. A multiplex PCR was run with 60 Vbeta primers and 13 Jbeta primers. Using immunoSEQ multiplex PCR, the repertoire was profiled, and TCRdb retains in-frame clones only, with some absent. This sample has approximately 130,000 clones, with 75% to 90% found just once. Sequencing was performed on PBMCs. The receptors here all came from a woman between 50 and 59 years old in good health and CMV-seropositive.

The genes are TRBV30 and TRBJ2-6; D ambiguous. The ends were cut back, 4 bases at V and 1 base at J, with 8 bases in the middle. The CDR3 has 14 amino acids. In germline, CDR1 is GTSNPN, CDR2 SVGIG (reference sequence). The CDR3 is CAWTTNSGANVLTF. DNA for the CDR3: TGTGCCTGGACAACTAATTCTGGGGCCAACGTCCTGACTTTC. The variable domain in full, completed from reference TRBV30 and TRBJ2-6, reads SQTIHQWPATLVQPVGSPLSLECTVEGTSNPNLYWYRQAAGRGLQLLFYSVGIGQISSEVPQNLSASRPQDRQFILSSKKLLLSDSGFYLCAWTTNSGANVLTFGAGSRLTVL.

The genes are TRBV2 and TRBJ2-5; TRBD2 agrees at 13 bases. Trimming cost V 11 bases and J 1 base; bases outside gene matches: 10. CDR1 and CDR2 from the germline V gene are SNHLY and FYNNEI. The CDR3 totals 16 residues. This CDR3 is CAGGTSGEGLQETQYF. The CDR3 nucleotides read TGTGCCGGGGGGACTAGCGGGGAGGGCCTCCAAGAGACCCAGTACTTC.

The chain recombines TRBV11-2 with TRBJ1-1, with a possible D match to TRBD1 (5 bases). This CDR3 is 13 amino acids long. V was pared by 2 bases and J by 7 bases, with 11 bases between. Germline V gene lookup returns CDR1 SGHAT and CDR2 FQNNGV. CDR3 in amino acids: CASSLIRDYEAFF. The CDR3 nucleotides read TGTGCCAGCAGCTTAATTAGGGACTATGAAGCTTTCTTT.

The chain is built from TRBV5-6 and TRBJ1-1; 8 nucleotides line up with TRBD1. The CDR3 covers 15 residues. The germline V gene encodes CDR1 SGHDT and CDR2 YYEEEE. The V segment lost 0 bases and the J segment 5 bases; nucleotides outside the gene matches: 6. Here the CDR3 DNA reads TGTGCCAGCAGCTTGGGGACAGGGCTGCGGACTGAAGCTTTCTTT. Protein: CASSLGTGLRTEAFF.

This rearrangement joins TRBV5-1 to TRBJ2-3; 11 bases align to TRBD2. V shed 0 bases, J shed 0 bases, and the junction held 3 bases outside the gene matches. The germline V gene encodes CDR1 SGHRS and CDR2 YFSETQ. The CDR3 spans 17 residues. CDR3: CASSLDLAGGSTDTQYF. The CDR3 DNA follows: TGCGCCAGCAGCTTGGATCTAGCGGGGGGTAGCACAGATACGCAGTATTTT.

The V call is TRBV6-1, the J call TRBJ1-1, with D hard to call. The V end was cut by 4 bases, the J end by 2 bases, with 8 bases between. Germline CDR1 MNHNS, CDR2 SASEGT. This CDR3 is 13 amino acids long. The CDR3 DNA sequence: TGTGCCAGCAGTGCTATAGATAACACTGAAGCTTTCTTT. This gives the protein CASSAIDNTEAFF.

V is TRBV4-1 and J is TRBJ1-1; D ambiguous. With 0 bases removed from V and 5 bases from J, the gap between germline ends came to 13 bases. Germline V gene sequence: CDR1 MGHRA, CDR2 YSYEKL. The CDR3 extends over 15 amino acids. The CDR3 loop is CASSQDHPGSTEAFF. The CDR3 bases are TGCGCCAGCAGCCAAGATCATCCGGGTAGTACTGAAGCTTTCTTT.

The CDR3 is CASGLAGGEQFF. CDR3 in DNA: TGTGCCAGCGGCTTAGCGGGGGGTGAGCAGTTCTTC. The V gene is TRBV19, the J gene TRBJ2-1; the match to TRBD2 covers 10 bases. This CDR3 has 12 amino acids. Germline V gene sequence: CDR1 LNHDA, CDR2 SQIVND (reference sequence). V lost 9 bases and J lost 9; bases outside the gene matches: 5.

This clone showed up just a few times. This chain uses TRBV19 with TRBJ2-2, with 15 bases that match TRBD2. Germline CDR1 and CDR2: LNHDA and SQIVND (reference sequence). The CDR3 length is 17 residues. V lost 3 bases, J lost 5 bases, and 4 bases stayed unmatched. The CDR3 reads CASSIGLAGGRTGELFF. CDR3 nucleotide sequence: TGTGCCAGTAGTATCGGACTAGCGGGGGGGAGAACCGGGGAGCTGTTTTTT.

The CDR3 DNA is TGTGCCAGCAGCCCCGGACTAGCGGGCGGCACCGGGGAGCTGTTTTTT. Its translation is CASSPGLAGGTGELFF. This sequence joins TRBV7-8 and TRBJ2-2; the match to TRBD2 covers 11 bases. The length of the CDR3 is 16 residues. V was pared by 5 bases and J by 4 bases, with 6 bases of the junction left unmatched. Germline V gene data show CDR1 as SGHVS and CDR2 as FQNEAQ.

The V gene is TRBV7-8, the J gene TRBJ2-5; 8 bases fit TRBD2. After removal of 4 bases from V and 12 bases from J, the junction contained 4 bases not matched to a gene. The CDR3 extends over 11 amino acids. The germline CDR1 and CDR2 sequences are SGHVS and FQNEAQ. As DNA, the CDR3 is TGTGCCAGCAGCTCCGGGGGGGATGAGTACTTC. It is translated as CASSSGGDEYF. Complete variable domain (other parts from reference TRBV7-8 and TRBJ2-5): GAGVSQSPRYKVAKRGQDVALRCDPISGHVSLFWYQQALGQGPEFLTYFQNEAQLDKSGLPSDRFFAERPEGSVSTLKIQRTQQEDSAVYLCASSSGGDEYFGPGTRLLVL.

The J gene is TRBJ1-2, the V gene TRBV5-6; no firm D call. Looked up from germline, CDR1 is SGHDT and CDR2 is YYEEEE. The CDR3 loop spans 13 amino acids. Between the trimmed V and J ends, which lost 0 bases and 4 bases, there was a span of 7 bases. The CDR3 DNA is TGTGCCAGCAGCTTGGGGGCCTTCTATGGCTACACCTTC. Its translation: CASSLGAFYGYTF.

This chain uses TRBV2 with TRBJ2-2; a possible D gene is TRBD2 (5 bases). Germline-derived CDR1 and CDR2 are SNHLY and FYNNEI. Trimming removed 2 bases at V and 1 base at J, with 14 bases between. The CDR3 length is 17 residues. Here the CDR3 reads CASSELGLARNTGELFF. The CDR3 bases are TGTGCCAGCAGTGAACTAGGTCTAGCAAGGAACACCGGGGAGCTGTTTTTT.

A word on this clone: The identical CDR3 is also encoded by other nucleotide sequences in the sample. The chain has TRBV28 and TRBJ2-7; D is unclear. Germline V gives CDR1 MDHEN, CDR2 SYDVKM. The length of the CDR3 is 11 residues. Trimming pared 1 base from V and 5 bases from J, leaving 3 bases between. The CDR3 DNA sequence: TGTGCCAGCAGTTTATCGGACGAGCAGTACTTC. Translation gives CASSLSDEQYF.

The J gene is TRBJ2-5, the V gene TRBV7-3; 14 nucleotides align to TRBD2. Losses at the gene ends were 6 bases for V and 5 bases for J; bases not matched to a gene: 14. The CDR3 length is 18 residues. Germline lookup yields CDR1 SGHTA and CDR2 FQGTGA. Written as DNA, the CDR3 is TGTGCCAGCAGTCTAGTTGGGACTAGCGGGAGTCGGAGGGAGACCCAGTACTTC. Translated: CASSLVGTSGSRRETQYF.

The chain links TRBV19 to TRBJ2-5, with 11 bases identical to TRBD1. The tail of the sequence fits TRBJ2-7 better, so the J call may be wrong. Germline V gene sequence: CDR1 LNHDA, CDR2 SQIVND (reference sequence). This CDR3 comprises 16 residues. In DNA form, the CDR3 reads TGTGCCAGTAGTACTCACCCGGGACAGGGGGTGTACGAGCAGTACTTC. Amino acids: CASSTHPGQGVYEQYF.